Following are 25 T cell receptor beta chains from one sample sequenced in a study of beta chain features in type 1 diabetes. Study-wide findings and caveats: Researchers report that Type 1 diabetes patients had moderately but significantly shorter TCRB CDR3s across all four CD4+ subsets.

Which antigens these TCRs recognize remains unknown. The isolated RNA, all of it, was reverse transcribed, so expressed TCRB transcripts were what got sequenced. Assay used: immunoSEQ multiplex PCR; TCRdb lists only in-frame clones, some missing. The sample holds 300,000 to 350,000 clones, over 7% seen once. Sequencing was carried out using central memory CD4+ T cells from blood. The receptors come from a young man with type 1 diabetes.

In DNA, the CDR3 is TGCAGCGTTGAAGATTCGGCCAGGGCTCCCTACGAGCAGTACTTC. This translates into CSVEDSARAPYEQYF. The chain combines TRBV29-1 with TRBJ2-7; maybe TRBD1 (5 bases). V was pared by 0 bases and J by 2 bases, with 14 bases between. This CDR3 is built from 15 residues. Germline CDR1 SQVTM, CDR2 ANQGSEA.

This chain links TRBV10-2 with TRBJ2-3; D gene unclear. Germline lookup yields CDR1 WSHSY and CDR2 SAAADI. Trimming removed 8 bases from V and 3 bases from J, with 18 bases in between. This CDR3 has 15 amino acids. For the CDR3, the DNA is TGCGCCAGCCGAATATCTGTCTTGGGGACAGATACGCAGTATTTT. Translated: CASRISVLGTDTQYF.

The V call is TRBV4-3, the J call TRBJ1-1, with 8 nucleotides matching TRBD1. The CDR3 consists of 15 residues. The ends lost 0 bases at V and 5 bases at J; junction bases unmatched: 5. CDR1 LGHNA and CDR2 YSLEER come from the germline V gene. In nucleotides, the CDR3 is TGCGCCAGCAGCCAAGAAGACAGGGGAGGAACTGAAGCTTTCTTT. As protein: CASSQEDRGGTEAFF.

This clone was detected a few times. CDR3: CASSVRASGVETQYF. The CDR3 nucleotides are TGTGCCAGCAGCGTCAGGGCTAGCGGGGTTGAGACCCAGTACTTC. This rearrangement joins TRBV9 to TRBJ2-5, with 9 nucleotides matching TRBD2. The germline gives CDR1 SGDLS, CDR2 YYNGEE. Trimming took 2 bases from V and 5 from J; bases not matched to a gene: 7. The CDR3 has 15 amino acids.

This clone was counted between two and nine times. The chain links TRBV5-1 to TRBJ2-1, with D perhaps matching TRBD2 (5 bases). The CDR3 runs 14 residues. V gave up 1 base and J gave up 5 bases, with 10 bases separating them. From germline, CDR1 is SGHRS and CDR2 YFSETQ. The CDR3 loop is CASSLTRPDNEQFF. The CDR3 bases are TGCGCCAGCAGCTTGACTAGGCCCGACAATGAGCAGTTCTTC.

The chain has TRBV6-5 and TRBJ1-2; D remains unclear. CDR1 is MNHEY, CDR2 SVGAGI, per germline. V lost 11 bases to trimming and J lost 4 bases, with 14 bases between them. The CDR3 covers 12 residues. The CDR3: CALLLVSYGYTF. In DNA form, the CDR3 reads TGTGCCCTGCTGTTGGTATCCTATGGCTACACCTTC.

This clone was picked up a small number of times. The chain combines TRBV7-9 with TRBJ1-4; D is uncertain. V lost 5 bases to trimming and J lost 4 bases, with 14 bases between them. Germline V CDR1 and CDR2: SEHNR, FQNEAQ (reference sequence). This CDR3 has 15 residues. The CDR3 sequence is CASSAPGWLNEKLFF. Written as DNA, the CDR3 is TGTGCCAGCAGCGCGCCGGGGTGGCTTAATGAAAAACTGTTTTTT.

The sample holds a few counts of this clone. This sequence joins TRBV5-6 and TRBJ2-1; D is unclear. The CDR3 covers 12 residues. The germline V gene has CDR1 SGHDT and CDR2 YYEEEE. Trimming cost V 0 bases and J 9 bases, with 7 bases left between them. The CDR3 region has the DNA TGTGCCAGCAGCTTGGTGTCAGGTGAGCAGTTCTTC. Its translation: CASSLVSGEQFF.

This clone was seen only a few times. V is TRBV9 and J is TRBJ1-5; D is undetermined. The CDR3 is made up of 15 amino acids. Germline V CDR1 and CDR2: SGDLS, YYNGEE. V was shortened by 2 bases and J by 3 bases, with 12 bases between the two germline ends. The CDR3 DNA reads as TGTGCCAGCAGCGTGGGCCAGCAACACAATCAGCCCCAGCATTTT. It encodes CASSVGQQHNQPQHF.

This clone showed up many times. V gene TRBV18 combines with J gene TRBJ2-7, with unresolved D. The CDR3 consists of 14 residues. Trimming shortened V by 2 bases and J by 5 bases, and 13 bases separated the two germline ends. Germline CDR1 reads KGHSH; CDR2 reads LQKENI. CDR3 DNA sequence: TGTGCCAGCTCACCAAATGAAGGGTACAACGAGCAGTACTTC. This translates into CASSPNEGYNEQYF.

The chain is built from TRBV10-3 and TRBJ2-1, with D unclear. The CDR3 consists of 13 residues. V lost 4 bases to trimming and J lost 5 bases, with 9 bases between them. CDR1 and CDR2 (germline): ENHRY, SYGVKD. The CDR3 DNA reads TGTGCCATCAGTGCTATACTCGACAATGAGCAGTTCTTC. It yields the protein CAISAILDNEQFF.

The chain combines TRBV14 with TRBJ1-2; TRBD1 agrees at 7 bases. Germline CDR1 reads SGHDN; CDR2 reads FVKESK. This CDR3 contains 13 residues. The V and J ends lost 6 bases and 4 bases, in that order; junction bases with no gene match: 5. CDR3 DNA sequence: TGTGCCAGCAGACGACAGGGAAGCTATGGCTACACCTTC. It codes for CASRRQGSYGYTF.

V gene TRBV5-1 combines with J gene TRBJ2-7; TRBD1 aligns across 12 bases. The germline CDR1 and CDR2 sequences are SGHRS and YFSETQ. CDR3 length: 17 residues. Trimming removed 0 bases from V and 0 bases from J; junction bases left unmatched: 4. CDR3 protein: CASSLEGTGGSSYEQYF. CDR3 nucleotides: TGCGCCAGCAGCTTGGAAGGGACAGGGGGCAGCTCCTACGAGCAGTACTTC.

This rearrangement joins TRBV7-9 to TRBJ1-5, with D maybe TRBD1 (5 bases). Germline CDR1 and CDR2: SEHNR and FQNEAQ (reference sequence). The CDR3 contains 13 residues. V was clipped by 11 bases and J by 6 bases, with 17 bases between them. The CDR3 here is CAVGQGIGQPQHF. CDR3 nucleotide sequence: TGTGCCGTTGGGCAGGGTATAGGTCAGCCCCAGCATTTT.

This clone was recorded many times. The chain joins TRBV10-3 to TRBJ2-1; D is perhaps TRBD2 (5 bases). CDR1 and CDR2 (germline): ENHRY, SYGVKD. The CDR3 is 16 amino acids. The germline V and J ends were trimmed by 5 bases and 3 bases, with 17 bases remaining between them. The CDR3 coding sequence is TGTGCCATCAGTTCGGGCCGGGGAGACAACTACAATGAGCAGTTCTTC. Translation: CAISSGRGDNYNEQFF.

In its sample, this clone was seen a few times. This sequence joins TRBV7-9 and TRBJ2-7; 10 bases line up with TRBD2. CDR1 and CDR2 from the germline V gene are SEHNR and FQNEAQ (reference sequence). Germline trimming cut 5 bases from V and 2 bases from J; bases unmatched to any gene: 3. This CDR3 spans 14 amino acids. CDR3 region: CASSHSGGAYEQYF. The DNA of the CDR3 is TGTGCCAGCAGCCACAGCGGGGGGGCCTACGAGCAGTACTTC.

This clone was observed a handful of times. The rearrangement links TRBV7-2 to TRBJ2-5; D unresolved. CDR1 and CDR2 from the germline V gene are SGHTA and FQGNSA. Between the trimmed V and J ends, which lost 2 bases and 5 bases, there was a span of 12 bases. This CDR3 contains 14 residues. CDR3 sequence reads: CASSLSQAEETQYF. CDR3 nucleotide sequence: TGTGCCAGCAGCTTAAGCCAGGCTGAGGAGACCCAGTACTTC.

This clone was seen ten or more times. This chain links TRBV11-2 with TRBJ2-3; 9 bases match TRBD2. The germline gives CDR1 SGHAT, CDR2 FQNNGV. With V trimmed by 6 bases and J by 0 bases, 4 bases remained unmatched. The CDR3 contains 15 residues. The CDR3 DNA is TGTGCCAGCAGACCCAGCGGGGGGAGCACAGATACGCAGTATTTT. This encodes CASRPSGGSTDTQYF.

CDR3 sequence (DNA): TGTGCCATCAGTGTCTGTGACAGGGTTGTTTTTTGGGGCAATCAGCCCCAGCATTTT. Residues: CAISVCDRVVFWGNQPQHF. The chain joins TRBV10-3 to TRBJ1-5; 7 nucleotides agree with TRBD1. This CDR3 has 19 residues. J was trimmed by 2 bases and V by 4 bases; bases with no gene match: 17. Germline-derived CDR1 and CDR2 are ENHRY and SYGVKD.

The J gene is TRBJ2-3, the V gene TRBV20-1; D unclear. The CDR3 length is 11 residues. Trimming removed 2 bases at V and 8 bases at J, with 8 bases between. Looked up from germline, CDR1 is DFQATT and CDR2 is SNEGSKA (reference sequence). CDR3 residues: CSARSDVTQYF. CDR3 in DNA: TGCAGTGCTAGATCGGACGTTACGCAGTATTTT.

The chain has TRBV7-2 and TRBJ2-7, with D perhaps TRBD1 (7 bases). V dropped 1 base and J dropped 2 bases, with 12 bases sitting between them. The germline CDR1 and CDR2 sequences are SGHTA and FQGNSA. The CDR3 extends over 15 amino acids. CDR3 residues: CASSLVGGQTYEQYF. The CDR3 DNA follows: TGTGCCAGCAGCTTAGTGGGGGGACAGACCTACGAGCAGTACTTC.

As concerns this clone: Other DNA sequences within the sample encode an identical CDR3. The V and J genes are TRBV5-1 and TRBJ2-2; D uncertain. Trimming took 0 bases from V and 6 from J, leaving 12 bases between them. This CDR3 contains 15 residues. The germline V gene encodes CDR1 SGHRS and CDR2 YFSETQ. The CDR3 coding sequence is TGCGCCAGCAGCTTGGCCGGTAGGGTCGCCGGGGAGCTGTTTTTT. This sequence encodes CASSLAGRVAGELFF.

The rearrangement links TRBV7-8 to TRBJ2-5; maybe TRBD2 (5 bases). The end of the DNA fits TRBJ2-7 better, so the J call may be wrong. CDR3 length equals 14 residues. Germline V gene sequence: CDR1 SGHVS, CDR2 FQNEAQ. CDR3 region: CASSLGRGIGEQYF. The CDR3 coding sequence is TGTGCCAGCAGCTTAGGCCGGGGAATTGGCGAGCAGTACTTC.

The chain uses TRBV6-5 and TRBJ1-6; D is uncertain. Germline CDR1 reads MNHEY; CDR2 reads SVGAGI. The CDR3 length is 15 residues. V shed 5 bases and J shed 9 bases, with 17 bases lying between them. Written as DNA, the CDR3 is TGTGCCAGCAGTCCCTTGGCCGGGTATGGTTCACCCCTCCACTTT. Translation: CASSPLAGYGSPLHF.

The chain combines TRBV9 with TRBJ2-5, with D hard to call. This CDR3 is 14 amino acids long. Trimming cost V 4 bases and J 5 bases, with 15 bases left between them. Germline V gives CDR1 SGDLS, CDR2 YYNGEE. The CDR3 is CASSLLGTPETQYF. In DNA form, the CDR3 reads TGTGCCAGCAGCCTCTTGGGAACCCCGGAGACCCAGTACTTC.